These 7 T cell receptor beta chains originate from one sample sequenced in a study of cytomegalovirus exposure and HLA in healthy donors. PCR involved 60 Vbeta and 13 Jbeta primers. The assay was immunoSEQ multiplex PCR, and TCRdb's table has in-frame clones only and misses some. This sample has about 140,000 clones; 77% occur once, and the top ten carry roughly 1.6%. Sequenced material: PBMCs. The receptors here all came from a female donor in good health and CMV-seronegative.

The V gene is TRBV18, the J gene TRBJ2-1, with 8 bases lining up with TRBD1. In germline, CDR1 is KGHSH, CDR2 LQKENI. The CDR3 spans 18 residues. After removal of 1 base from V and 0 bases from J, the junction contained 8 bases not matched to a gene. As DNA, the CDR3 is TGTGCCAGCTCACCACTTCCCCGGACAGGGAGCTCCTACAATGAGCAGTTCTTC. This encodes CASSPLPRTGSSYNEQFF.

V and J are TRBV11-2 and TRBJ2-7; perhaps TRBD2 as D (5 bases). CDR3 length equals 14 residues. V gave up 1 base and J gave up 2 bases, with 9 bases separating them. Per the germline V gene, CDR1 is SGHAT and CDR2 is FQNNGV. CDR3 nucleotide sequence: TGTGCCAGCAGCTTAGGTGCGGGTCCCTACGAGCAGTACTTC. Translating gives CASSLGAGPYEQYF.

This clone was picked up one time. This sequence joins TRBV6-5 and TRBJ2-7; 7 positions match TRBD2. V lost 5 bases and J lost 5; bases outside the gene matches: 0. The CDR3 consists of 11 residues. CDR1 is MNHEY and CDR2 is SVGAGI in the germline V gene. For the CDR3, the DNA is TGTGCCAGCAGTGGGGGGGACGAGCAGTACTTC. This sequence encodes CASSGGDEQYF.

The chain employs TRBV27 and TRBJ2-1; TRBD1 matches at 11 bases. V lost 7 bases, J lost 7 bases, and 9 bases stayed unmatched. Germline V lookup: CDR1 MNHEY, CDR2 SMNVEV (reference sequence). The CDR3 length is 15 residues. The CDR3: CASTKDRGRKNEQFF. The CDR3 DNA reads TGTGCCAGCACAAAGGACAGGGGGCGCAAAAATGAGCAGTTCTTC.

J is TRBJ1-2 and V is TRBV5-1; maybe TRBD1 (5 bases). Trimming removed 3 bases at V and 0 bases at J, with 12 bases between. Germline loops: CDR1 SGHRS, CDR2 YFSETQ. The CDR3 is 15 residues long. The DNA of the CDR3 is TGCGCCAGCAGCTCTCAGGGCCCTCCTAACTATGGCTACACCTTC. Translating it yields CASSSQGPPNYGYTF.

V gene TRBV6-1 combines with J gene TRBJ2-5; D remains unclear. The V gene's germline CDR1 is MNHNS and CDR2 SASEGT. Trimming pared 5 bases from V and 2 bases from J, leaving 12 bases between. The CDR3 has 14 residues. CDR3 sequence: CASSLIAGQETQYF. CDR3 coding DNA: TGTGCCAGCAGTCTAATAGCTGGACAAGAGACCCAGTACTTC.

The chain employs TRBV30 and TRBJ2-7, with TRBD1 as a possible D gene (5 bases). The germline CDR1 and CDR2 sequences are GTSNPN and SVGIG (reference sequence). Trimming took off 4 bases at V and 6 bases at J, with 13 bases between the two ends. The CDR3 is 12 residues long. The CDR3 region is CAWNRFFSEQYF. The DNA of the CDR3 is TGTGCCTGGAACAGGTTTTTCTCCGAGCAGTACTTC.